This T cell receptor (beta chain) is drawn from a study of identical twins. Unique molecular identifiers were in the cDNA, with template-switch universal primer binding. Each CDR3 protein gets one entry after TCRdb re-called the 5' RACE reads with MiXCR. The top ten clones hold about 5.2% of a sample with around 200,000 distinct CDR3 sequences, roughly a tenth of them seen once. Many counts were recorded for this clonotype. Source material: memory (CD45RO+) T cells sorted from blood. This clonotype was sampled from a woman under 30 in good health.

Here the CDR3 DNA reads TGTGCCAGCAGCCCGCCGGGGGACAATGAGCAGTTCTTC. Protein sequence: CASSPPGDNEQFF. J is TRBJ2-1 and V is TRBV9; perhaps TRBD2 as D (6 bases). Per germline, CDR1 SGDLS and CDR2 YYNGEE. This CDR3 comprises 13 residues. Trimming took 4 bases from V and 5 from J, leaving 10 bases between them.